This T cell receptor (beta chain) was recorded in a study of T cells in Graves' hyperthyroidism and ophthalmopathy (dated by TCRdb to about 2019). Concerning the study at large: Peripheral blood was sampled at the time of initial diagnosis, prior to any treatment. TCR V-J signatures able to tell the groups apart were searched for in a discovery cohort of 90 to 100 patients, of whom more than 40 had Graves' ophthalmopathy and around 58 had stable Graves' hyperthyroidism. Prospective prediction of ophthalmopathy was tested in an independent validation cohort consisting of fewer than 20 hyperthyroidism patients and some 17 patients who later progressed to ophthalmopathy. The approximately 100 discovery patients were randomly split 7:3 into training and test sets. In addition, the study compared T-cell repertoires in thyroid tissue and in blood from a handful of Graves' hyperthyroidism patients. After blood sampling, hyperthyroidism patients were treated with methimazole at a starting dose of 30 mg daily, and ophthalmopathy patients were treated with high-dose intravenous methylprednisolone. TCR Vbeta CDR3 sequencing of 135 peripheral blood samples (under 45 ophthalmopathy, 75 to 85 hyperthyroidism and approximately 17 progressor patients) is reported in the paper.

Amplification of TCR beta CDR3 regions was carried out from RNA transcripts. The first round of RT-PCR for the TCR CDR3 was performed with the HTBI primer set and the Qiagen OneStep RT-PCR kit. Libraries were constructed in a second round of multiplex PCR, after which size selection and purification were performed. The libraries were sequenced on an Illumina HiSeq2000 using paired-end 100 bp reads. The published analysis was carried out like this. SOAPnuke was used to process the raw data, with reads discarded if the reads contained adapters or uncalled bases, had a mean Phred below 15, or lacked an exact constant-primer or identifier match. COPE v1.2.5 was used to merge the high-quality paired reads, and each unique nucleotide sequence was defined as a clonotype. MiTCR v1.1 was used to align the clonotypes against IMGT TRBV, TRBD and TRBJ reference segments. The analysis included only V-J combinations with a frequency above 0.0001, which together covered 99% to 99.2% of the repertoires. The TCS score was defined as the ratio of F50 (clonal expansion) to E x V (chaos), calculated using BLOSUM62-based TCRdist between CDR3 peptides within each V-J. Welch's t-statistics and random forest reduced 500 to 550 V-J features to roughly 13, which were used in a naive Bayes classifier (R e1071). In TCRdb, the public reads were trimmed at Q25 with fastp and aligned with MiXCR, with productive beta chains retained. Rows with a matching CDR3 protein are joined into one entry that keeps the most common DNA and genes. What appears here as the V and J calls and clone size reflects TCRdb's work, not the paper's. The sample data list about 370,000 distinct CDR3 sequences, and roughly 15% of these were observed just once. The top ten hold about 21% of the sample.

This clonotype was counted between two and nine times. No cognate antigen has been identified for it. Base qualities are not at hand, and no much larger clone is one base apart. Results and caveats for the whole study, not just this receptor: Sample size was not statistically predetermined, and blinding of investigators to group allocation was not performed. A model built on a 13 V-J signature distinguished ophthalmopathy from stable hyperthyroidism, reaching roughly 88% sensitivity and around 82% specificity in cross-validation and 80%/75% in testing. In validation, the model predicted progression to ophthalmopathy with about 71% sensitivity and less than 75% specificity, a median of approximately 6.7 months before onset. Most expanded thyroid clonotypes (frequency above 0.001) were also detected in blood, suggesting blood repertoires may reflect thyroid immune responses.

Ophthalmopathy patients had moderately to severely active disease, with a Clinical Activity Score of 3 or more, a NOSPECS grade of 4 or more, and a disease duration of less than 3 months. The study excluded patients with uncontrolled infections, other autoimmune diseases, pregnancy or lactation. Clinical symptoms, serum thyroxine and TRAb, thyroid ultrasound, and orbital computed tomography formed the basis for the diagnoses. PBMCs were separated from 8 to 10 ml of fresh peripheral blood using Ficoll-Paque density gradient centrifugation. Total RNA was extracted using Trizol reagent, and RNA quality was assessed on an Agilent 2100 Bioanalyzer. The germline ends are 7 bases apart after V is trimmed by 1 base and J by 4 bases. Including cysteine and phenylalanine, the CDR3 has 13 amino acids. Only the CDR3 part of the read is kept: 39 bases, read in frame from the first base. Looking up the germline V gene (reference sequence) yields CDR1 PRHDT and CDR2 FYEKMQ.

The chain employs TRBV13 and TRBJ1-1; the D gene is unclear. The sample taken for sequencing was blood. This receptor was identified in a woman in her fifties or sixties with Graves' ophthalmopathy. The sequenced DNA is TGTGCCAGCAGCTTAGAGGTAACCACTGAAGCTTTCTTT. It translates to CASSLEVTTEAFF.